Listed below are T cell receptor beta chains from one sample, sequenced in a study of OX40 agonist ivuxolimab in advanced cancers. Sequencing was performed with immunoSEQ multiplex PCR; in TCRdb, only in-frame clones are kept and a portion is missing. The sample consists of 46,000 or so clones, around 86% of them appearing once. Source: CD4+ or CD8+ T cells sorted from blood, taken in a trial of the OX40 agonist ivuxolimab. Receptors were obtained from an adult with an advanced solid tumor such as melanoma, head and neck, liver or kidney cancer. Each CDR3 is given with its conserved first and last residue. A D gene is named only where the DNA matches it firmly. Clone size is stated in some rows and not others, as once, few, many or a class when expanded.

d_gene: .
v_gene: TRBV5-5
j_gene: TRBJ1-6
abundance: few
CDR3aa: CASSLGGTSPLHF
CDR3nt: TGTGCCAGCAGCTTGGGGGGAACCTCACCCCTCCACTTT

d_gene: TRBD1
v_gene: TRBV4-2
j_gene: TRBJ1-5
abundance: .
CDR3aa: CASSQNRGPNQPQHF
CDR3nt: TGTGCCAGCAGCCAAAACAGGGGGCCGAATCAGCCCCAGCATTTT

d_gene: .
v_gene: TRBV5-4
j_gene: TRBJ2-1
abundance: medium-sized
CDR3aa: CASSLSVYNEQFF
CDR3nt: TGTGCCAGCAGCTTGTCGGTTTACAATGAGCAGTTCTTC

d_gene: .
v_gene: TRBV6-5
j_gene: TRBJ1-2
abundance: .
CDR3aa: CASSYSRGDTIDTF
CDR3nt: TGTGCCAGCAGTTACTCAAGGGGGGACACGATAGACACCTTC

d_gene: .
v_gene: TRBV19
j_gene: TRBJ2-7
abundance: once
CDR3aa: CASSSGPRGYEQYF
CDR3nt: TGTGCCAGTAGTTCGGGACCCCGGGGCTACGAGCAGTACTTC

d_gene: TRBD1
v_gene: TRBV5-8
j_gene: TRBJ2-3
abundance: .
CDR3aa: CASSLRGQGSMDTQYF
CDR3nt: TGTGCCAGCAGCTTGAGGGGACAGGGGAGTATGGATACGCAGTATTTT

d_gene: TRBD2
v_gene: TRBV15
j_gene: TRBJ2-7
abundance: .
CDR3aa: CATSSERGRYEQYF
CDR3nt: TGTGCCACCAGCAGCGAGCGGGGACGCTACGAGCAGTACTTC

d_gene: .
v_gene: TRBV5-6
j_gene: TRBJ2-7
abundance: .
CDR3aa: CASSLGRSYEQYF
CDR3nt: TGTGCCAGCAGCTTGGGACGGTCCTACGAGCAGTACTTC

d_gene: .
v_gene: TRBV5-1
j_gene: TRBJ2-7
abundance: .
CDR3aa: CASSPGTVEQYF
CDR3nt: TGCGCCAGCAGCCCGGGGACGGTCGAACAGTACTTC

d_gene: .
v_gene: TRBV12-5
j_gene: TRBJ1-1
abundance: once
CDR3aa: CASGNQANTEAFF
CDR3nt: TGTGCTAGTGGTAACCAAGCGAACACTGAAGCTTTCTTT

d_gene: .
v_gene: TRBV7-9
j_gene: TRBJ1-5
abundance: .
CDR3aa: CASSQTVGSRQPQHF
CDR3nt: TGTGCCAGCAGCCAAACGGTGGGCTCACGGCAGCCCCAGCATTTT

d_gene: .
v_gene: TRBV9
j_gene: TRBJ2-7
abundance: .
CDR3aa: CASSVGSTYEQYF
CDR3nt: TGTGCCAGCAGCGTAGGTAGCACCTACGAGCAGTACTTC

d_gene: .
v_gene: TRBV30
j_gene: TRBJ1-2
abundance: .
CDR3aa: CASQWVREGVYGYTF
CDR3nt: TGTGCCTCCCAATGGGTGCGGGAGGGGGTCTATGGCTACACCTTC

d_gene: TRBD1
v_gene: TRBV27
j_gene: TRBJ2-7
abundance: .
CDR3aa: CASSGIMDRDEQYF
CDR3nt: TGTGCCAGCAGTGGCATCATGGACAGGGACGAGCAGTACTTC

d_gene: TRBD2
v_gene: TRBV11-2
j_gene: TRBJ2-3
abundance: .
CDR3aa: CASSSGLTVDTQYF
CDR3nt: TGTGCCAGCAGCTCGGGACTAACCGTAGATACGCAGTATTTT

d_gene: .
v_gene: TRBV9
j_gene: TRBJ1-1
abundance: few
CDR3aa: CASSPREGFDEAFF
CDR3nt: TGTGCCAGCAGCCCTCGTGAGGGGTTTGACGAAGCTTTCTTT

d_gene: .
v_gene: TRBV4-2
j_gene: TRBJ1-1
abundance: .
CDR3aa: CASSQALGDTEAFF
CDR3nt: TGTGCCAGCAGCCAAGCCCTCGGGGACACTGAAGCTTTCTTT

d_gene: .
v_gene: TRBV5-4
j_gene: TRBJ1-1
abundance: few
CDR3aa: CASSLERGRGLAFF
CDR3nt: TGTGCCAGCAGCTTGGAAAGGGGACGTGGATTAGCTTTCTTT

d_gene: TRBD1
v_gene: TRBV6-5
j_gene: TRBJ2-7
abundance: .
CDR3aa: CASGTGAYEQYF
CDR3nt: TGTGCCAGCGGAACAGGGGCCTACGAGCAGTACTTC

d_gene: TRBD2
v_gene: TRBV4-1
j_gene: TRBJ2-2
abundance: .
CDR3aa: CASSQRAAGGLTGELFF
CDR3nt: TGCGCCAGCAGCCAAAGGGCAGCGGGGGGGCTAACCGGGGAGCTGTTTTTT

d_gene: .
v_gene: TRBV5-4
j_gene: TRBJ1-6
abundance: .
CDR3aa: CASSLAGYNSPLHF
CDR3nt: TGTGCCAGCAGCTTGGCAGGGTATAATTCACCCCTCCACTTT

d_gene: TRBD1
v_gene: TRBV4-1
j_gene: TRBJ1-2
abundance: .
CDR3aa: CASMGPLDRTYGYTF
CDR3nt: TGCGCCAGCATGGGGCCCCTGGACAGGACCTATGGCTACACCTTC

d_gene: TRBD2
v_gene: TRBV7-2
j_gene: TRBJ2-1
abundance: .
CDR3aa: CASSFNLAGGRNEQFF
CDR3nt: TGTGCCAGCAGCTTTAACCTAGCGGGGGGTCGAAATGAGCAGTTCTTC

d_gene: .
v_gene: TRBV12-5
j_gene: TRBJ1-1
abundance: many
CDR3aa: CASGSNPATEAFF
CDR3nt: TGTGCTAGCGGGTCCAACCCCGCCACTGAAGCTTTCTTT

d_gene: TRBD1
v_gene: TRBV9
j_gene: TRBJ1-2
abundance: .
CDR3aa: CASSVGQGINYGYTF
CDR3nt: TGTGCCAGCAGCGTAGGACAGGGGATTAACTATGGCTACACCTTC